These 10 T cell receptor beta chains came from one sample sequenced in a study of human T cells and chemical hapten exposure. Time point defined: patch test 2, 6 weeks after DPC sensitization. Stated treatment: therapeutic diphenylcyclopropenone sensitization with weekly scalp DPC. TCRdb reprocessed the RACE reads via MiXCR and lists one record per CDR3 protein. This sample has 35,000 to 45,000 distinct CDR3 sequences; about 9.8% occur once, and the top ten carry over 12%. The material sequenced was whole blood, taken in connection with sensitization to the hapten diphenylcyclopropenone (DPC). The receptors originated from a woman aged 40 to 50 with alopecia areata. Some clones in this sample may be carry-over from other donors' samples.

This clonotype was seen ten or more times. The V call is TRBV10-3, the J call TRBJ2-5; tentative D call: TRBD2 (6 bases). The CDR3 covers 14 residues. Trimming pared 2 bases from V and 4 bases from J, leaving 11 bases between. The V gene's germline CDR1 is ENHRY and CDR2 SYGVKD. The CDR3 is CAISEPTRRETQYF. For the CDR3, the DNA is TGTGCCATCAGTGAGCCGACTAGGAGAGAGACCCAGTACTTC.

This clonotype was found a few times. V usage is TRBV7-2 and J usage is TRBJ1-5; TRBD1 matches 7 bases. J was trimmed by 4 bases and V by 5 bases; bases with no gene match: 5. Germline V lookup: CDR1 SGHTA, CDR2 FQGNSA. The CDR3 consists of 14 residues. As DNA, the CDR3 is TGTGCCAGCAGCCGGGGACAGAAGAATCAGCCCCAGCATTTT. Its protein is CASSRGQKNQPQHF.

This clonotype was counted ten times or more. The V and J genes are TRBV20-1 and TRBJ1-1, with a possible D match to TRBD1 (6 bases). The V gene's germline CDR1 is DFQATT and CDR2 SNEGSKA (reference sequence). This CDR3 has 14 residues. Trimming cost V 0 bases and J 0 bases, with 8 bases left between them. In nucleotides, the CDR3 is TGCAGTGCTAGAGACAGGGGATTGAACACTGAAGCTTTCTTT. It is translated as CSARDRGLNTEAFF.

This clonotype came up many times. This chain joins TRBV7-2 and TRBJ2-5, with 11 bases aligning to TRBD2. CDR1 and CDR2 from the germline V gene are SGHTA and FQGNSA. Trimming cost V 0 bases and J 2 bases; bases outside gene matches: 5. CDR3 size: 17 residues. The CDR3 sequence is CASSLASGGANQETQYF. The CDR3, as DNA: TGTGCCAGCAGCTTAGCTAGCGGGGGGGCCAATCAAGAGACCCAGTACTTC.

In its sample, this clonotype is medium-sized (0.01 to 0.1%). The rearrangement uses TRBV6-1 and TRBJ2-3, with 13 bases matching TRBD2. The J segment lost 4 bases and the V segment lost 3 bases, leaving 1 base of the junction unmatched. The CDR3 extends over 15 amino acids. Germline values: CDR1 MNHNS, CDR2 SASEGT. CDR3 in amino acids: CASSETSGGPDTQYF. CDR3 DNA: TGTGCCAGCAGTGAGACTAGCGGGGGGCCAGATACGCAGTATTTT.

This clonotype was observed many times. CDR3 sequence: CASSLVLGGLTEAFF. The CDR3 DNA reads TGTGCCAGCAGCTTGGTTCTGGGGGGCTTGACTGAAGCTTTCTTT. This chain links TRBV5-4 with TRBJ1-1; tentative D call: TRBD1 (6 bases). CDR1 is SGHNT, CDR2 YYREEE, per germline (reference sequence). Trimming left V 0 bases short and J 5 bases short, with 14 bases between. There are 15 residues in the CDR3.

At least ten counts were recorded for this clonotype. J is TRBJ1-2 and V is TRBV4-2; D gene uncertain. The CDR3 extends over 16 amino acids. Germline CDR1 LGHNA, CDR2 YNFKEQ. V shed 0 bases and J shed 4 bases, with 15 bases lying between them. DNA for the CDR3: TGTGCCAGCAGCCAAGAAGCCGCCCTCAAGGTCTATGGCTACACCTTC. Translated: CASSQEAALKVYGYTF.

This clonotype showed up just a few times. The chain carries TRBV5-6 and TRBJ2-2; 9 bases are shared with TRBD1. V lost 4 bases, J lost 5 bases, and 6 bases stayed unmatched. The CDR3 covers 15 residues. Germline values: CDR1 SGHDT, CDR2 YYEEEE. CDR3 DNA sequence: TGTGCCAGCAGCCGCTGGGACAGGGTGACCGGGGAGCTGTTTTTT. Its protein is CASSRWDRVTGELFF.

On this clonotype itself: With a much larger clone just one base away, this may be a read error. V is TRBV27 and J is TRBJ2-1; TRBD2 aligns across 11 bases. Judging by the DNA end, TRBJ2-7 fits better; the J call may be wrong. The CDR3 extends over 16 amino acids. Looked up from germline, CDR1 is MNHEY and CDR2 is SMNVEV (reference sequence). CDR3 sequence: CASSRLAGGAYNEQYF. The CDR3 bases are TGTGCCAGCAGTCGCCTAGCGGGGGGAGCGTACAATGAGCAGTACTTC.

This clonotype was seen many times. J is TRBJ2-3 and V is TRBV2; no clear D. This CDR3 contains 13 residues. The V end lost 3 bases, the J end lost 6 bases, and 10 bases lay between the germline ends. Germline V CDR1 and CDR2: SNHLY, FYNNEI. The DNA for the CDR3 is TGTGCCAGCAGTGAGTCCGACCTTGATACGCAGTATTTT. Translation: CASSESDLDTQYF. Filled out from reference TRBV2 and TRBJ2-3, the complete variable domain reads EPEVTQTPSHQVTQMGQEVILRCVPISNHLYFYWYRQILGQKVEFLVSFYNNEISEKSEIFDDQFSVERPDGSNFTLKIRSTKLEDSAMYFCASSESDLDTQYFGPGTRLTVL.